Below are 29 T cell receptor beta chains sequenced from a single sample in a study of radiotherapy plus CTLA-4 blockade in lung cancer. Generated by immunoSEQ multiplex PCR, the TCRdb table keeps only in-frame clones and is missing some. The data show approximately 12,000 clones, about 86% seen once. The sequences come from peripheral blood, collected from a patient treated with radiotherapy plus ipilimumab. These receptors all come from a human donor with non-small cell lung cancer that progressed on radiotherapy plus ipilimumab.

The V gene is TRBV5-1, the J gene TRBJ2-2; the D gene is possibly TRBD1 (5 bases). Looked up from germline, CDR1 is SGHRS and CDR2 is YFSETQ. V lost 5 bases and J lost 3, with 8 bases in between. The CDR3 is 13 amino acids. CDR3 sequence: CASRDTYTGELFF. The CDR3 region has the DNA TGCGCCAGCAGGGACACATACACCGGGGAGCTGTTTTTT.

The rearrangement links TRBV28 to TRBJ1-2; 7 nucleotides align to TRBD1. The length of the CDR3 is 12 residues. Unmatched junction bases numbered 6, after V lost 10 bases and J lost 4 bases. Germline V gene sequence: CDR1 MDHEN, CDR2 SYDVKM. The CDR3 protein is CANYEGAYGYTF. The DNA of the CDR3 is TGTGCCAACTACGAGGGGGCCTATGGCTACACCTTC.

CDR3 sequence (DNA): TGTGCCAGCAGCTCTTCCTATAATTCACCCCTCCACTTT. Its protein product is CASSSSYNSPLHF. The J gene is TRBJ1-6, the V gene TRBV7-2; D remains ambiguous. V lost 4 bases and J 1 base, leaving 2 bases between the germline ends. The CDR3 consists of 13 residues. The germline gives CDR1 SGHTA, CDR2 FQGNSA.

The rearrangement uses TRBV7-8 and TRBJ1-4; 9 nucleotides align to TRBD1. The CDR3 sequence is 19 residues long. J lost 1 base, V lost 0 bases, and 9 bases had no gene match. Germline loops: CDR1 SGHVS, CDR2 FQNEAQ. The CDR3 region is CASSLARPGQGRTNEKLFF. CDR3 DNA: TGTGCCAGCAGCTTAGCCCGACCTGGACAGGGGAGAACTAATGAAAAACTGTTTTTT.

This CDR3 reads CASKRGGSTDTQYF. CDR3 nucleotide sequence: TGTGCCAGTAAGCGGGGGGGCAGCACAGATACGCAGTATTTT. The rearrangement joins TRBV19 to TRBJ2-3, with 10 bases fitting TRBD2. CDR3 length: 14 residues. CDR1 is LNHDA and CDR2 is SQIVND in the germline V gene (reference sequence). The ends lost 7 bases at V and 0 bases at J; junction bases unmatched: 1. Supplemented by reference TRBV19 and TRBJ2-3, the full variable domain reads DGGITQSPKYLFRKEGQNVTLSCEQNLNHDAMYWYRQDPGQGLRLIYYSQIVNDFQKGDIAEGYSVSREKKESFPLTVTSAQKNPTAFYLCASKRGGSTDTQYFGPGTRLTVL.

The chain joins TRBV28 to TRBJ1-4; D might be TRBD1 (6 bases). The V end lost 6 bases, the J end lost 3 bases, and 8 bases lay between the germline ends. Germline loops: CDR1 MDHEN, CDR2 SYDVKM. The CDR3 extends over 13 amino acids. The CDR3 here is CASRGAANEKLFF. The CDR3 coding sequence is TGTGCCAGCAGGGGGGCTGCTAATGAAAAACTGTTTTTT.

The chain carries TRBV5-8 and TRBJ1-5; D is perhaps TRBD1 (5 bases). The CDR3 runs 14 residues. Trimming cost V 0 bases and J 7 bases, with 11 bases left between them. The germline CDR1 and CDR2 sequences are SGHTS and YDEGEE. The CDR3 nucleotides are TGTGCCAGCAGCTTGGGACAGCCGGACCAGCCCCAGCATTTT. The encoded protein is CASSLGQPDQPQHF. The variable domain in full, completed from reference TRBV5-8 and TRBJ1-5, reads EAGVTQSPTHLIKTRGQQATLRCSPISGHTSVYWYQQALGLGLQFLLWYDEGEERNRGNFPPRFSGRQFPNYSSELNVNALELEDSALYLCASSLGQPDQPQHFGDGTRLSIL.

The chain uses TRBV7-8 and TRBJ2-2, with 9 bases identical to TRBD1. CDR1 and CDR2 from the germline V gene are SGHVS and FQNEAQ. The CDR3 loop spans 15 amino acids. The V segment lost 8 bases and the J segment 0 bases; nucleotides outside the gene matches: 4. CDR3 loop: CASRTGAANTGELFF. Here the CDR3 DNA reads TGTGCCAGCCGGACAGGGGCTGCGAACACCGGGGAGCTGTTTTTT.

This clone was counted between two and nine times. This chain joins TRBV27 and TRBJ2-3; possibly TRBD1 for D (5 bases). Trimming left V 5 bases short and J 4 bases short, with 16 bases between. The CDR3 consists of 15 residues. Germline loops: CDR1 MNHEY, CDR2 SMNVEV (reference sequence). CDR3 DNA: TGTGCCAGCAGTGACCCCAGTGGGGCCTCAGATACGCAGTATTTT. This gives the protein CASSDPSGASDTQYF.

Comments on this clone: The germline gene is not matched at one end of the junction; a read error may be the cause. This chain uses TRBV7-7 with TRBJ1-3, with a tentative D call TRBD1 (5 bases). This CDR3 has 16 amino acids. Germline lookup yields CDR1 SSHAT and CDR2 FNYEAQ (reference sequence). As DNA, the CDR3 is TGTGCTAGCAGCCCGGGGCGGCTGATCTCTGGAAACACCATATATTTT. Translated: CASSPGRLISGNTIYF.

The V and J genes are TRBV7-2 and TRBJ1-3; D is possibly TRBD1 (6 bases). The V end lost 5 bases, the J end lost 0 bases, and 14 bases lay between the germline ends. The CDR3 runs 16 residues. Germline CDR1 SGHTA, CDR2 FQGNSA. The CDR3 nucleotides read TGTGCCAGCAGCATCCAGGGGTCCAGCTCTGGAAACACCATATATTTT. Its protein is CASSIQGSSSGNTIYF.

The V call is TRBV6-1, the J call TRBJ1-6; D may be TRBD1 (5 bases). The germline V and J ends were trimmed by 3 bases and 2 bases, with 14 bases remaining between them. The germline V gene has CDR1 MNHNS and CDR2 SASEGT. The CDR3 spans 17 residues. In DNA form, the CDR3 reads TGTGCCAGCAGTGAGGCGGGCAGGGACGCCTATAATTCACCCCTCCACTTT. Its protein is CASSEAGRDAYNSPLHF.

The V gene is TRBV27, the J gene TRBJ2-3, with D tentatively TRBD1 or TRBD2 (7 bases each). Germline V CDR1 and CDR2: MNHEY, SMNVEV (reference sequence). This CDR3 is built from 16 residues. V gave up 5 bases and J gave up 2 bases, with 17 bases separating them. For the CDR3, the DNA is TGTGCCAGCAGTCCCTCAGGGGGGGCCTACACAGATACGCAGTATTTT. This encodes CASSPSGGAYTDTQYF.

A note on this clone: Other DNA sequences in this sample translate to the same CDR3. The gene calls are TRBV7-2 and TRBJ2-2; maybe TRBD2 (7 bases). Looked up from germline, CDR1 is SGHTA and CDR2 is FQGNSA. This CDR3 has 17 residues. V was clipped by 1 base and J by 6 bases, with 18 bases between them. CDR3 amino acids: CASSLEMTGGRAGELFF. In nucleotides, the CDR3 is TGTGCCAGCAGCTTAGAGATGACGGGGGGCCGGGCCGGGGAGCTGTTTTTT.

The rearrangement links TRBV2 to TRBJ1-5, with D possibly TRBD1 on 5 matching bases. V dropped 6 bases and J dropped 4 bases, with 10 bases sitting between them. Germline V gives CDR1 SNHLY, CDR2 FYNNEI. The CDR3 extends over 13 amino acids. In DNA, the CDR3 is TGTGCCAGCAGCCAACAGGAAAATCAGCCCCAGCATTTT. This gives the protein CASSQQENQPQHF.

The chain uses TRBV7-8 and TRBJ1-1, with a tentative D call TRBD1 (5 bases). V lost 5 bases, J lost 1 base, and 14 bases lay in between. The CDR3 has 15 residues. From germline, CDR1 is SGHVS and CDR2 FQNEAQ. The CDR3 nucleotides are TGTGCCAGCAGCCTTAGTGGGGGTTGGAACACTGAAGCTTTCTTT. It encodes CASSLSGGWNTEAFF.

The chain links TRBV28 to TRBJ2-1; D is uncertain. The CDR3 loop spans 13 amino acids. Deletions cut 6 bases from V and 1 base from J, with 7 bases between. Per germline, CDR1 MDHEN and CDR2 SYDVKM. The CDR3 loop is CASSPPSYNEQFF. CDR3 in DNA: TGTGCCAGCAGCCCACCGTCCTACAATGAGCAGTTCTTC.

CDR3 bases: TGTGCCAGCAGCTTCAGGAGGGACACCTACGAGCAGTACTTC. Translation gives CASSFRRDTYEQYF. The chain carries TRBV7-2 and TRBJ2-7, with D perhaps given as TRBD1 or TRBD2 (6 bases each). The CDR3 contains 14 residues. V was pared by 3 bases and J by 2 bases, with 11 bases between. Germline assignment: CDR1 SGHTA and CDR2 FQGNSA.

This chain uses TRBV29-1 with TRBJ2-2; D not resolved. The CDR3 length is 13 residues. Germline-derived CDR1 and CDR2 are SQVTM and ANQGSEA. The V gene lost 5 bases and the J gene lost 2 bases, with 9 bases spanning the gap. CDR3 protein: CSVRKGNTGELFF. The DNA for the CDR3 is TGCAGCGTTAGGAAGGGTAACACCGGGGAGCTGTTTTTT.

The V call is TRBV9, the J call TRBJ2-4, with TRBD1 matching 10 bases. CDR3 length: 17 residues. Trimming at V came to 4 bases and at J to 6 bases, leaving 13 bases not matched to a gene. Per the germline V gene, CDR1 is SGDLS and CDR2 is YYNGEE. This CDR3 is CASSPSDRGRPGNIQYF. The CDR3 DNA sequence: TGTGCCAGCAGCCCCTCAGACAGGGGGCGCCCCGGAAACATTCAGTACTTC.

V and J are TRBV15 and TRBJ1-5, with D hard to call. V lost 0 bases, J lost 6 bases, and 12 bases lay in between. CDR1 is LNHNV and CDR2 is YYDKDF in the germline V gene (reference sequence). This CDR3 has 15 residues. The CDR3 sequence is CATSRDLREGQPQHF. CDR3 bases: TGTGCCACCAGCAGAGATTTGCGGGAAGGTCAGCCCCAGCATTTT. The full variable domain, completed using reference TRBV15 and TRBJ1-5, is DAMVIQNPRYQVTQFGKPVTLSCSQTLNHNVMYWYQQKSSQAPKLLFHYYDKDFNNEADTPDNFQSRRPNTSFCFLDIRSPGLGDTAMYLCATSRDLREGQPQHFGDGTRLSIL.

V usage is TRBV19 and J usage is TRBJ2-3, with 9 bases matching TRBD1. This CDR3 spans 14 amino acids. J was trimmed by 7 bases and V by 8 bases; bases with no gene match: 10. The germline gives CDR1 LNHDA, CDR2 SQIVND (reference sequence). The CDR3 here is CASGDREESYTQYF. CDR3 nucleotide sequence: TGTGCCAGTGGGGACAGGGAGGAATCATATACGCAGTATTTT.

The rearrangement joins TRBV13 to TRBJ2-1; D remains unclear. Per the germline V gene, CDR1 is PRHDT and CDR2 is FYEKMQ (reference sequence). The V gene lost 3 bases and the J gene lost 3 bases, with 3 bases spanning the gap. This CDR3 has 12 residues. The CDR3 nucleotides read TGTGCCAGCAGCTTCCTCTACAATGAGCAGTTCTTC. Protein sequence: CASSFLYNEQFF.

The J gene is TRBJ2-2, the V gene TRBV2, with TRBD2 identical over 8 bases. Germline-derived CDR1 and CDR2 are SNHLY and FYNNEI. V lost 6 bases to trimming and J lost 6 bases; unmatched junction nucleotides: 12. The CDR3 has 16 amino acids. CDR3 residues: CASRVRGGQRPGELFF. CDR3 sequence (DNA): TGTGCCAGCAGGGTACGGGGGGGCCAGAGACCCGGGGAGCTGTTTTTT.

The chain carries TRBV6-1 and TRBJ1-2, with D perhaps matching TRBD1 (6 bases). Germline V gene sequence: CDR1 MNHNS, CDR2 SASEGT. CDR3 length equals 14 residues. Between the trimmed V and J ends, which lost 6 bases and 6 bases, there was a span of 17 bases. CDR3 DNA sequence: TGTGCCAGCAGGGCCCGCGTGGGGGCACATGGCTACACCTTC. Translating it yields CASRARVGAHGYTF.

The V and J genes are TRBV27 and TRBJ1-5; 7 nucleotides agree with TRBD1. The J segment lost 2 bases and the V segment lost 1 base, leaving 8 bases of the junction unmatched. This CDR3 contains 17 residues. The germline gives CDR1 MNHEY, CDR2 SMNVEV (reference sequence). CDR3 DNA sequence: TGTGCCAGCAGTTTATATACCATAGGGGGCGGCAATCAGCCCCAGCATTTT. It translates to CASSLYTIGGGNQPQHF.

The chain recombines TRBV7-2 with TRBJ2-2; unclear D gene. Germline CDR1 reads SGHTA; CDR2 reads FQGNSA. The V end was cut by 5 bases, the J end by 4 bases, with 11 bases between. The CDR3 spans 14 residues. CDR3 amino acids: CASSPKRSTGELFF. The CDR3 region has the DNA TGTGCCAGCAGCCCTAAGAGGAGCACCGGGGAGCTGTTTTTT.

The chain has TRBV5-1 and TRBJ2-7; the match to TRBD1 covers 8 bases. The germline CDR1 and CDR2 sequences are SGHRS and YFSETQ. V shed 1 base and J 7 bases; nucleotides not matched to a gene: 7. The CDR3 is 14 residues long. The CDR3 DNA sequence: TGCGCCAGCAGCTTGCGGGACAGGAGCGATGAGCAGTACTTC. Amino acid sequence: CASSLRDRSDEQYF. The complete variable domain, with remaining parts taken from reference TRBV5-1 and TRBJ2-7, reads KAGVTQTPRYLIKTRGQQVTLSCSPISGHRSVSWYQQTPGQGLQFLFEYFSETQRNKGNFPGRFSGRQFSNSRSEMNVSTLELGDSALYLCASSLRDRSDEQYFGPGTRLTVT.

This sequence joins TRBV2 and TRBJ2-3; 9 bases map to TRBD2. Germline V gives CDR1 SNHLY, CDR2 FYNNEI. This CDR3 has 15 amino acids. J gave up 4 bases and V 3 bases, and 5 bases lay outside the gene matches. In nucleotides, the CDR3 is TGTGCCAGCAGTGAGGGAGGCGGGGGGGCAGATACGCAGTATTTT. Translating gives CASSEGGGGADTQYF. Supplemented by reference TRBV2 and TRBJ2-3, the full variable domain reads EPEVTQTPSHQVTQMGQEVILRCVPISNHLYFYWYRQILGQKVEFLVSFYNNEISEKSEIFDDQFSVERPDGSNFTLKIRSTKLEDSAMYFCASSEGGGGADTQYFGPGTRLTVL.